Presented here are 26 T cell receptor beta chains from one specimen sequenced in a study of cytomegalovirus exposure and HLA in healthy donors. The PCR was carried out with 60 Vbeta primers and 13 Jbeta primers. Using immunoSEQ multiplex PCR, the repertoire was profiled, and TCRdb retains in-frame clones only, with some absent. The sample contains under 200,000 clones, about 70% of which appear only once. Material for sequencing was PBMCs. These receptors were obtained from a woman aged 30 to 39 in good health and CMV-seronegative.

The chain employs TRBV6-5 and TRBJ1-6; a weak D match, TRBD1 (5 bases). Between the trimmed V and J ends, which lost 5 bases and 4 bases, there was a span of 9 bases. The germline gives CDR1 MNHEY, CDR2 SVGAGI. This CDR3 region has 14 residues. The CDR3 region is CASSRDSYNSPLHF. In nucleotides, the CDR3 is TGTGCCAGCAGTAGAGACAGTTATAATTCACCCCTCCACTTT.

The genes are TRBV6-4 and TRBJ1-2; D might be TRBD1 (5 bases). The CDR3 runs 12 residues. CDR1 MRHNA and CDR2 SNTAGT come from the germline V gene. Trimming shortened V by 5 bases and J by 2 bases, and 6 bases separated the two germline ends. CDR3 in amino acids: CASSRGNYGYTF. Written as DNA, the CDR3 is TGTGCCAGCAGTCGGGGGAACTATGGCTACACCTTC.

A single count supports this clone. Different DNA sequences within this sample yield the same CDR3. The chain joins TRBV29-1 to TRBJ2-3; the match to TRBD2 covers 13 bases. J gave up 3 bases and V 4 bases, and 1 base lay outside the gene matches. The CDR3 totals 14 residues. Germline V gene sequence: CDR1 SQVTM, CDR2 ANQGSEA. CDR3 sequence: CSVAGLAGTDTQYF. CDR3 DNA: TGCAGCGTTGCGGGACTAGCGGGGACAGATACGCAGTATTTT.

The J gene is TRBJ2-1, the V gene TRBV5-4, with TRBD2 matching 9 bases. The junction had 9 bases not matched to a gene; V was cut back by 9 bases and J by 2 bases. Germline V gene lookup returns CDR1 SGHNT and CDR2 YYREEE (reference sequence). CDR3 length equals 15 residues. The DNA of the CDR3 is TGTGCCACCTTCCTAGCGGGACTAACCTACAATGAGCAGTTCTTC. Translating gives CATFLAGLTYNEQFF.

This chain joins TRBV5-4 and TRBJ2-1, with TRBD2 identical over 11 bases. V shed 2 bases, J shed 6 bases, and the junction held 7 bases outside the gene matches. The germline gives CDR1 SGHNT, CDR2 YYREEE (reference sequence). The CDR3 is 16 residues long. Here the CDR3 reads CASSLRLAGTINEQFF. CDR3 nucleotides: TGTGCCAGCAGCTTACGACTAGCGGGGACTATCAATGAGCAGTTCTTC.

V is TRBV10-1 and J is TRBJ2-1; 9 bases are shared with TRBD1. V was pared by 5 bases and J by 8 bases, with 4 bases of the junction left unmatched. Germline V lookup: CDR1 WNHNN, CDR2 SYGVQD (reference sequence). The CDR3 totals 13 residues. CDR3 loop: CASSMDRGYEQFF. The CDR3 nucleotides are TGCGCCAGCAGTATGGACAGGGGCTATGAGCAGTTCTTC.

CDR3 region: CASSETSTDTQYF. CDR3 coding DNA: TGTGCCAGCAGCGAAACTAGCACAGATACGCAGTATTTT. The V and J genes are TRBV9 and TRBJ2-3; D is unclear. The CDR3 consists of 13 residues. Deletions cut 3 bases from V and 0 bases from J, with 5 bases between. Germline CDR1 and CDR2: SGDLS and YYNGEE.

This clone was picked up one time. The gene calls are TRBV5-1 and TRBJ2-1; a weak D match, TRBD1 (5 bases). In germline, CDR1 is SGHRS, CDR2 YFSETQ. The V end lost 7 bases, the J end lost 13 bases, and 18 bases lay between the germline ends. The CDR3 consists of 12 residues. In DNA form, the CDR3 reads TGCGCCAGCGGGTCAGGGCGATTAGAACAGTTCTTC. This gives the protein CASGSGRLEQFF.

The CDR3 spells CASGLGSGVQFF. Written as DNA, the CDR3 is TGTGCTAGTGGTTTGGGTAGCGGGGTCCAGTTCTTC. V usage is TRBV12-5 and J usage is TRBJ2-1, with TRBD2 matching over 8 bases. The CDR3 extends over 12 amino acids. With V trimmed by 1 base and J by 13 bases, 3 bases remained unmatched. The V gene's germline CDR1 is LGHNT and CDR2 FRNRAP.

This chain joins TRBV18 and TRBJ2-3; 14 bases align to TRBD2. Trimming removed 6 bases from V and 5 bases from J; junction bases left unmatched: 7. The length of the CDR3 is 16 residues. Germline V gives CDR1 KGHSH, CDR2 LQKENI. The DNA of the CDR3 is TGTGCCAGCTCTTCGGGACTAGCGGGAGCCCAAGATACGCAGTATTTT. It encodes CASSSGLAGAQDTQYF. Supplemented by reference TRBV18 and TRBJ2-3, the full variable domain reads NAGVMQNPRHLVRRRGQEARLRCSPMKGHSHVYWYRQLPEEGLKFMVYLQKENIIDESGMPKERFSAEFPKEGPSILRIQQVVRGDSAAYFCASSSGLAGAQDTQYFGPGTRLTVL.

The chain couples TRBV18 to TRBJ2-7; 8 nucleotides line up with TRBD1. The CDR3 is 16 residues long. Germline CDR1 KGHSH, CDR2 LQKENI. Losses at the gene ends were 4 bases for V and 1 base for J; bases not matched to a gene: 9. The CDR3 region is CASSRETGAASYEQYF. CDR3 nucleotides: TGTGCCAGCTCACGCGAGACAGGGGCAGCATCCTACGAGCAGTACTTC.

The chain has TRBV12-5 and TRBJ1-5; a weak D match, TRBD1 (6 bases). This CDR3 region has 13 residues. The ends were cut back, 3 bases at V and 7 bases at J, with 10 bases in the middle. Looked up from germline, CDR1 is LGHNT and CDR2 is FRNRAP. The CDR3 bases are TGTGCTAGTGGTTTTGGGACAAGCCAGCCCCAGCATTTT. Its translation: CASGFGTSQPQHF.

V gene TRBV5-1 combines with J gene TRBJ2-1, with TRBD2 as a possible D gene (6 bases). This CDR3 is 16 amino acids long. Trimming cost V 0 bases and J 4 bases, with 14 bases left between them. The germline CDR1 and CDR2 sequences are SGHRS and YFSETQ. CDR3 DNA: TGCGCCAGCAGCTTGGCCACTAGCCATTGGTACAATGAGCAGTTCTTC. Protein product: CASSLATSHWYNEQFF.

The chain carries TRBV29-1 and TRBJ1-1, with D tentatively TRBD1 (5 bases). The V end was cut by 4 bases, the J end by 0 bases, with 6 bases between. The CDR3 loop spans 12 amino acids. Looked up from germline, CDR1 is SQVTM and CDR2 is ANQGSEA. CDR3 protein: CSVVRVNTEAFF. CDR3 DNA sequence: TGCAGCGTTGTCAGGGTGAACACTGAAGCTTTCTTT.

V is TRBV7-9 and J is TRBJ2-3; no clear D gene. Trimming left V 0 bases short and J 4 bases short, with 5 bases between. Per germline, CDR1 SEHNR and CDR2 FQNEAQ (reference sequence). CDR3 size: 13 residues. The CDR3 loop reads CASSLAQSDTQYF. CDR3 DNA: TGTGCCAGCAGCTTAGCGCAGTCAGATACGCAGTATTTT. Complete variable domain (other parts from reference TRBV7-9 and TRBJ2-3): DTGVSQNPRHKITKRGQNVTFRCDPISEHNRLYWYRQTLGQGPEFLTYFQNEAQLEKSRLLSDRFSAERPKGSFSTLEIQRTEQGDSAMYLCASSLAQSDTQYFGPGTRLTVL.

Here the CDR3 reads CASSPDQGDTQYF. In DNA form, the CDR3 reads TGTGCCAGCAGCCCCGACCAGGGAGATACGCAGTATTTT. This rearrangement joins TRBV5-4 to TRBJ2-3; tentative D call: TRBD1 (5 bases). Germline V CDR1 and CDR2: SGHNT, YYREEE (reference sequence). Trimming took 4 bases from V and 5 from J, leaving 11 bases between them. The CDR3 is 13 amino acids.

The chain uses TRBV6-5 and TRBJ2-7; possibly TRBD2 for D (6 bases). V was shortened by 5 bases and J by 4 bases, with 15 bases between the two germline ends. The CDR3 extends over 14 amino acids. Germline loops: CDR1 MNHEY, CDR2 SVGAGI. The CDR3 coding sequence is TGTGCCAGCAGTCCTGGGGGGAGATCATACGAGCAGTACTTC. This codes for CASSPGGRSYEQYF.

This chain uses TRBV2 with TRBJ2-7; 9 positions match TRBD1. V gave up 6 bases and J gave up 6 bases; unmatched junction bases: 9. The CDR3 is made up of 14 amino acids. Germline loops: CDR1 SNHLY, CDR2 FYNNEI. The CDR3 DNA is TGTGCCAGCAGAACCGGGACAGGGATTCCCGAGCAGTACTTC. It is translated as CASRTGTGIPEQYF. The full variable domain, rest sourced from reference TRBV2 and TRBJ2-7, is EPEVTQTPSHQVTQMGQEVILRCVPISNHLYFYWYRQILGQKVEFLVSFYNNEISEKSEIFDDQFSVERPDGSNFTLKIRSTKLEDSAMYFCASRTGTGIPEQYFGPGTRLTVT.

The chain has TRBV6-5 and TRBJ1-1, with TRBD1 matching 9 bases. The CDR3 length is 14 residues. CDR1 is MNHEY and CDR2 is SVGAGI in the germline V gene. With 8 bases clipped from V and 5 bases from J, the junction kept 9 bases outside the gene matches. The CDR3 is CASGGQGLGTEAFF. The CDR3 DNA sequence: TGTGCCAGCGGGGGACAGGGCCTGGGGACTGAAGCTTTCTTT.

V is TRBV27 and J is TRBJ2-5; possibly TRBD1 for D (7 bases). The closer fit of TRBJ2-7 to the DNA end suggests the J call may be wrong. The CDR3 runs to 15 residues. Germline V lookup: CDR1 MNHEY, CDR2 SMNVEV (reference sequence). CDR3 sequence (DNA): TGTGCCAGCAGTCCCAGGGGGGCGGGCTCCTACGAGCAGTACTTC. Protein: CASSPRGAGSYEQYF.

The rearrangement uses TRBV5-4 and TRBJ2-7, with D unclear. Germline loops: CDR1 SGHNT, CDR2 YYREEE (reference sequence). The CDR3 covers 14 residues. V lost 6 bases, J lost 0 bases, and 13 bases lay in between. CDR3 bases: TGTGCCAGCACTGCTGGAGTGAGCTCCTACGAGCAGTACTTC. Residues: CASTAGVSSYEQYF.

The chain uses TRBV11-2 and TRBJ1-1, with D possibly TRBD1 on 6 matching bases. The CDR3 sequence is 17 residues long. Germline V lookup: CDR1 SGHAT, CDR2 FQNNGV. Deletions cut 2 bases from V and 1 base from J, with 17 bases between. Written as DNA, the CDR3 is TGTGCCAGCAGCTTACACAGGGTCGGGGTCAGGAACACTGAAGCTTTCTTT. This translates into CASSLHRVGVRNTEAFF.

A word on this clone: The sample carries other DNA sequences with the same CDR3. V and J are TRBV11-2 and TRBJ2-1; a possible D gene is TRBD1 (5 bases). The germline gives CDR1 SGHAT, CDR2 FQNNGV. The length of the CDR3 is 13 residues. V dropped 1 base and J dropped 5 bases, with 6 bases sitting between them. CDR3 DNA: TGTGCCAGCAGCTTAGGACAGAACAATGAGCAGTTCTTC. This gives the protein CASSLGQNNEQFF. Combining the CDR3 with reference TRBV11-2 and TRBJ2-1 gives the whole variable domain EAGVAQSPRYKIIEKRQSVAFWCNPISGHATLYWYQQILGQGPKLLIQFQNNGVVDDSQLPKDRFSAERLKGVDSTLKIQPAKLEDSAVYLCASSLGQNNEQFFGPGTRLTVL.

This rearrangement joins TRBV7-2 to TRBJ2-5, with TRBD1 as a possible D gene (6 bases). The CDR3 is 13 residues long. V lost 1 base and J 5 bases, leaving 8 bases between the germline ends. Germline values: CDR1 SGHTA, CDR2 FQGNSA. The CDR3 spells CASSLGTAETQYF. Here the CDR3 DNA reads TGTGCCAGCAGCTTAGGGACAGCGGAGACCCAGTACTTC.

In its sample, this clone was seen once. V usage is TRBV7-2 and J usage is TRBJ2-3, with 13 bases identical to TRBD2. V dropped 5 bases and J dropped 7; count of bases not matched to a gene: 3. The CDR3 has 14 amino acids. Germline CDR1 reads SGHTA; CDR2 reads FQGNSA. The CDR3 here is CASSPGLAGNTQYF. The CDR3 DNA is TGTGCCAGCAGCCCGGGACTAGCGGGGAATACGCAGTATTTT.

V is TRBV5-1 and J is TRBJ1-2; D possibly corresponds to TRBD1 (5 bases). The germline V gene has CDR1 SGHRS and CDR2 YFSETQ. Trimming removed 5 bases from V and 2 bases from J, with 13 bases in between. The CDR3 sequence is 14 residues long. This CDR3 reads CASSLVGGNYGYTF. CDR3 bases: TGCGCCAGCAGTCTCGTGGGGGGGAACTATGGCTACACCTTC.